The 7 T cell receptor beta chains below were found in one sample sequenced in a study of blood T cell repertoires in COVID-19. Generated by immunoSEQ multiplex PCR, the TCRdb table keeps only in-frame clones and is missing some. The data show fewer than 60,000 clones, with about nine tenths seen just once and over 9% held by the top ten. Material: peripheral blood. Receptors originate from a human donor with acute or convalescent COVID-19. The donor label of this sample is uncertain.

This clone has a handful of counts. The chain carries TRBV6-5 and TRBJ1-3, with a possible D match to TRBD1 (5 bases). The CDR3 covers 16 residues. CDR1 and CDR2 (germline): MNHEY, SVGAGI. The V end lost 1 base, the J end lost 0 bases, and 10 bases lay between the germline ends. CDR3: CASSYFGQSSGNTIYF. The DNA for the CDR3 is TGTGCCAGCAGTTACTTCGGACAAAGCTCTGGAAACACCATATATTTT.

This chain links TRBV9 with TRBJ2-1, with TRBD1 matching over 7 bases. Germline trimming cut 4 bases from V and 8 bases from J; bases unmatched to any gene: 12. From germline, CDR1 is SGDLS and CDR2 YYNGEE. The CDR3 loop spans 15 amino acids. The CDR3 region is CASSSKSDRLDEQFF. The CDR3 DNA reads TGTGCCAGCAGCTCAAAGTCGGACAGGCTGGATGAGCAGTTCTTC.

V gene TRBV7-8 combines with J gene TRBJ2-7, with 11 bases matching TRBD2. Trimming at V came to 6 bases and at J to 3 bases, leaving 7 bases not matched to a gene. This CDR3 is 15 amino acids long. Germline loops: CDR1 SGHVS, CDR2 FQNEAQ. The CDR3 protein is CASRPSGGTLYEQYV. The CDR3 DNA sequence: TGTGCCAGCAGACCTAGCGGGGGGACCCTCTACGAGCAGTACGTC.

The gene calls are TRBV7-2 and TRBJ2-5, with a possible D match to TRBD1 (6 bases). CDR1 SGHTA and CDR2 FQGNSA come from the germline V gene. V was trimmed by 5 bases and J by 5 bases, leaving 15 bases between them. This CDR3 comprises 14 residues. The CDR3 is CASSTGWGIETQYF. CDR3 DNA: TGTGCCAGCAGCACAGGGTGGGGCATCGAGACCCAGTACTTC. The variable domain in full, completed from reference TRBV7-2 and TRBJ2-5, reads GAGVSQSPSNKVTEKGKDVELRCDPISGHTALYWYRQSLGQGLEFLIYFQGNSAPDKSGLPSDRFSAERTGGSVSTLTIQRTQQEDSAVYLCASSTGWGIETQYFGPGTRLLVL.

The chain uses TRBV15 and TRBJ2-2, with 11 bases identical to TRBD2. CDR1 LNHNV and CDR2 YYDKDF come from the germline V gene (reference sequence). The CDR3 has 19 amino acids. V was clipped by 2 bases and J by 5 bases; unmatched bases: 13. The chain's CDR3 is CATSRIFSGRAFGTGELFF. The CDR3 region has the DNA TGTGCCACCAGCAGAATCTTTAGCGGGAGGGCCTTTGGGACCGGGGAGCTGTTTTTT.

This chain connects TRBV7-9 to TRBJ1-1; possible D gene TRBD1, 6 bases. The CDR3 contains 14 residues. From germline, CDR1 is SEHNR and CDR2 FQNEAQ (reference sequence). V was pared by 1 base and J by 1 base, with 7 bases between. The CDR3 sequence is CASSLEQGNTEAFF. CDR3 in DNA: TGTGCCAGCAGCTTAGAACAGGGGAACACTGAAGCTTTCTTT.

The chain links TRBV2 to TRBJ1-2; the match to TRBD1 covers 8 bases. With 7 bases clipped from V and 0 bases from J, the junction kept 7 bases outside the gene matches. In germline, CDR1 is SNHLY, CDR2 FYNNEI. The CDR3 has 15 residues. The CDR3 protein is CASKGQALANYGYTF. CDR3 in DNA: TGTGCCAGCAAGGGACAGGCGTTGGCTAACTATGGCTACACCTTC.